A selection of T cell receptor beta chains follows, all from one sample in a study of T cells in Graves' hyperthyroidism and ophthalmopathy. TCRdb re-analysed the multiplex PCR reads in MiXCR, keeping a single row per CDR3 protein. Of approximately 600,000 distinct CDR3 sequences listed, around 16% are singletons. The sequencing sample was made of blood. Receptors were obtained from a woman younger than 45 with Graves' hyperthyroidism. Both conserved end residues are part of each CDR3. Fields, in order: J gene, clone size, D gene, V gene, CDR3 DNA, CDR3 protein. D genes are given only for firm matches. Only part of the rows carry a size: once, few, many, or a class if the clone is expanded.

TRBJ2-3	.	TRBD2	TRBV19	TGTGCCAGTAGTATGTCGTCGGGACTAGCGGGAGGGCCTCTACTCACAGATACGCAGTATTTT	CASSMSSGLAGGPLLTDTQYF
TRBJ2-1	many	TRBD2	TRBV7-2	TGTGCCAGCAGCCCCCAGGGGCGGGAGGGCCATGAGCAGTTCTTC	CASSPQGREGHEQFF
TRBJ2-1	many	TRBD2	TRBV12-3/TRBV12-4	TGTGCCAGCCGTGCAGCGGGAGGAACCATAAGCGGCGAGCAGTTCTTC	CASRAAGGTISGEQFF
TRBJ2-2	.	TRBD2	TRBV6-1	TGTGCCAGCAGTGTCTCAGGACTAGCGGGAGGTTCCACCGGGGAGCTGTTTTTT	CASSVSGLAGGSTGELFF
TRBJ2-1	.	.	TRBV9	TGTGCCAGCAGCGTAGGCTTGACGCAGTTCTTC	CASSVGLTQFF
TRBJ1-5	few	.	TRBV11-3	TGTGCCAGCAGCTTAGTGGGGGGCTGTGCGGATCAGCCCCAGCATTTT	CASSLVGGCADQPQHF
TRBJ2-7	many	TRBD2	TRBV7-2	TGTGCCAGCAGCTTATTAGGGACTAGTTACTACGAGCAGTACTTC	CASSLLGTSYYEQYF
TRBJ1-4	.	.	TRBV20-1	TGCAGTGCCCCAGAGGGGACCCTTAACGAAAAACTGTTTTTT	CSAPEGTLNEKLFF
TRBJ2-7	few	.	TRBV20-1	TGCAGTGCTAGAGCGCAGGGGCTGTACGAGCAGTACTTC	CSARAQGLYEQYF
TRBJ2-7	many	.	TRBV30	TGTGCCTGGAGTGTTGCGGGACCCAAGCAGTACTTC	CAWSVAGPKQYF
TRBJ2-5	.	.	TRBV9	TGTGCCAGCAGCGTAGATATTACAGGCCAAGAGACCCAGTACTTC	CASSVDITGQETQYF
TRBJ2-3	.	.	TRBV9	TGTGCCAGCAGCCCACCCCGGGACACAGATACGCAGTATTTT	CASSPPRDTDTQYF
TRBJ1-5	.	.	TRBV28	TGTGCCAGCAGAGACCTGGGGATGGTGCAGCCCCAGCATTTT	CASRDLGMVQPQHF
TRBJ2-7	many	.	TRBV7-2	TGTGCCAGCAGCTCGAGAGGGCGGGGCGAGCAGTACTTC	CASSSRGRGEQYF
TRBJ2-7	few	TRBD1	TRBV9	TGTGCCAGCAGCCCCTATTTGACAGGGGGGATGAACGAGCAGTACTTC	CASSPYLTGGMNEQYF
TRBJ2-5	many	.	TRBV11-2	TGTGCCAGCAGCCTCCTCAGAAGGGCATTGGAGACCCAGTACTTC	CASSLLRRALETQYF
TRBJ1-1	.	TRBD1	TRBV5-1	TGCGCCAGCAGCGGACAGGGGATTATGAACACTGAAGCTTTCTTT	CASSGQGIMNTEAFF
TRBJ2-1	.	.	TRBV27	TGTGCCAGCAGTTTCGACAGGGTCGGGGGCTCCTACAATGAGCAGTTCTTC	CASSFDRVGGSYNEQFF
TRBJ2-2	.	.	TRBV30	TGTGCCTGGAGTGTATATGAGATAGCCTTCACCGGGGAGCTGTTTTTT	CAWSVYEIAFTGELFF
TRBJ2-5	many	.	TRBV10-3	TGTGCCATCAGTGAAAGAGTTCAGGAGACCCAGTACTTC	CAISERVQETQYF
TRBJ1-4	.	TRBD1	TRBV7-8	TGTGCCAGCAGCTCTTATGACAGGGTGGGGGGAAAACTGTTTTTT	CASSSYDRVGGKLFF
TRBJ2-3	many	TRBD2	TRBV6-2/TRBV6-3	TGTGCCAGCAGTTACAGGCGAGCGGGAGTTTCCACAGATACGCAGTATTTT	CASSYRRAGVSTDTQYF
TRBJ1-1	.	.	TRBV2	TGTGCCAGCAGTGTGCAGGGGACGAAAGCTTTCTTT	CASSVQGTKAFF
TRBJ1-6	.	.	TRBV6-1	TGTGCCTCTAACCGGGGAGAATCCTATAATTCACCCCTCCACTTT	CASNRGESYNSPLHF
TRBJ2-1	many	TRBD2	TRBV28	TGTGCCAGCAGAAGGGGCGGGGGCTACAATGAGCAGTTCTTC	CASRRGGGYNEQFF
TRBJ2-5	many	.	TRBV20-1	TGCAGTGCTAGAGCGTTCGGGCTAGCAGTCCAAGAGACCCAGTACTTC	CSARAFGLAVQETQYF
TRBJ2-2	few	.	TRBV5-4	TGTGCCAGCAGCCAGCCAGCGAACACCGGGGAGCTGTTTTTT	CASSQPANTGELFF
TRBJ2-7	.	.	TRBV2	TGTGCCAGCAGTGAAAGATGGGGGGCCCCAGGGGACTACGAGCAGTACTTC	CASSERWGAPGDYEQYF
TRBJ2-7	many	TRBD1	TRBV20-1	TGCAGTGCTAGACCCAGGGGGTACGAGCAGTACTTC	CSARPRGYEQYF
TRBJ2-5	many	TRBD2	TRBV13	TGTGCCAGCCGGTTGCGGGGGGAGGTCTCCCAGTACTTC	CASRLRGEVSQYF
TRBJ1-2	many	.	TRBV28	TGTGCCAGCAGCCTCCTCGGCGGGTCAGAAAGGATAGCTAACTATGGCTACACCTTC	CASSLLGGSERIANYGYTF
TRBJ1-3	.	.	TRBV20-1	TGCAGTGCTAGATTGGCAGGGCAAACTGGAAACACCATATATTTT	CSARLAGQTGNTIYF
TRBJ1-1	few	.	TRBV6-1	TGTGCCAGCAGTCATCGAGGGGTAGAAGCTTTCTTT	CASSHRGVEAFF
TRBJ2-7	few	TRBD2	TRBV18	TGTGCCAGCTCACCTAGGGCGGGAGAGGCCTACGAGCAGTACTTC	CASSPRAGEAYEQYF
TRBJ1-1	.	TRBD1	TRBV10-2	TGCGCCAGCTCCCGGACAGGGACGATGAACACTGAAGCTTTCTTT	CASSRTGTMNTEAFF
TRBJ2-7	.	TRBD2	TRBV7-6	TGTGCCAGCGGAGGATGGCCTAGCGGGATGTCTAACGAGCAGTACTTC	CASGGWPSGMSNEQYF
TRBJ1-2	.	.	TRBV29-1	TGCAGCGTTGAAAACATCTATGGCTACACCTTC	CSVENIYGYTF
TRBJ2-3	many	.	TRBV18	TGTGCCAGCTCACCTGGACAGCCTAGCACAGATACGCAGTATTTT	CASSPGQPSTDTQYF
TRBJ1-1	many	.	TRBV7-2	TGTGCCAGCAGCTTAGAGATCACCAGCCCGAACACTGAAGCTTTCTTT	CASSLEITSPNTEAFF
TRBJ1-2	.	TRBD1	TRBV7-8	TGTGCCAGTCTTATACTTCTTCCGGGACAGGGAGGCTATGGCTACACCTTC	CASLILLPGQGGYGYTF
TRBJ2-7	many	TRBD1	TRBV12-3/TRBV12-4	TGTGCCAGCAGCCTGGGACAGGGGGCGGGTGAGCAGTACTTC	CASSLGQGAGEQYF
TRBJ2-1	.	TRBD1	TRBV20-1	TGCAGTGTACCCAGGGGGCCCACCAGCTCCTACAATGAGCAGTTCTTC	CSVPRGPTSSYNEQFF
TRBJ2-5	many	.	TRBV6-5	TGTGCCAGCAGTTACTCGTTCGGGCAGCAAGAGACCCAGTACTTC	CASSYSFGQQETQYF